The 16 T cell receptor beta chains presented below share a single source sample, sequenced in a study of T cell repertoires and HLA-DP antigens. Clones were sequenced by immunoSEQ multiplex PCR, and TCRdb holds only the in-frame ones, with some missing. Among 85,000 to 90,000 clones listed, approximately 86% were seen once. No cognate antigen is known for these TCRs. The sequenced sample consisted of CD4+ T cells from PBMCs. Source of these receptors: a man aged 45-60 years in good health and CMV-seronegative.

The chain employs TRBV7-8 and TRBJ2-4; D gene unclear. The CDR3 spans 15 residues. The V and J ends lost 4 bases and 4 bases respectively, with 14 bases between them. From germline, CDR1 is SGHVS and CDR2 FQNEAQ. The CDR3 loop reads CASSSLATRKNIQYF. Written as DNA, the CDR3 is TGTGCCAGCAGCTCGCTGGCTACCCGAAAAAACATTCAGTACTTC.

The rearrangement joins TRBV11-3 to TRBJ2-2; no firm D call. Germline V gene data show CDR1 as SGHNT and CDR2 as YENEEA. The V end lost 1 base, the J end lost 0 bases, and 3 bases lay between the germline ends. This CDR3 is built from 14 residues. For the CDR3, the DNA is TGTGCCAGCAGCTTAGGATCGAACACCGGGGAGCTGTTTTTT. Translation gives CASSLGSNTGELFF.

This clone was counted only a few times. This rearrangement joins TRBV4-2 to TRBJ1-2, with D possibly TRBD1 on 5 matching bases. The CDR3 has 14 amino acids. Between the trimmed V and J ends, which lost 1 base and 1 base, there was a span of 7 bases. Per germline, CDR1 LGHNA and CDR2 YNFKEQ. CDR3 DNA sequence: TGTGCCAGCAGCCAAGCGGGGGTTAACTATGGCTACACCTTC. Encoded protein: CASSQAGVNYGYTF.

The rearrangement joins TRBV5-4 to TRBJ1-5; D uncertain. CDR3 length: 16 residues. V gave up 0 bases and J gave up 0 bases, with 10 bases separating them. Germline CDR1 and CDR2: SGHNT and YYREEE (reference sequence). The CDR3 nucleotides are TGTGCCAGCAGCTTGGGCGGCAGGCATAGCAATCAGCCCCAGCATTTT. It specifies CASSLGGRHSNQPQHF.

The rearrangement uses TRBV19 and TRBJ1-2; D is possibly TRBD1 (5 bases). Germline V CDR1 and CDR2: LNHDA, SQIVND (reference sequence). The ends were cut back, 7 bases at V and 0 bases at J, with 15 bases in the middle. This CDR3 contains 15 residues. CDR3 nucleotides: TGTGCCAGTAAGCCAGGGTCTCGCTCTAACTATGGCTACACCTTC. Translation: CASKPGSRSNYGYTF.

V gene TRBV30 combines with J gene TRBJ2-5; no reliable D call. V lost 0 bases to trimming and J lost 1 base, with 3 bases between them. Germline V gene sequence: CDR1 GTSNPN, CDR2 SVGIG (reference sequence). The CDR3 runs to 12 residues. The CDR3: CAWSVVQETQYF. The CDR3 coding sequence is TGTGCCTGGAGTGTTGTCCAAGAGACCCAGTACTTC.

CDR3 in DNA: TGCGCCAGCAGCCAAGCCCGACAGCGCGGTGAAAAACTGTTTTTT. Translated, it gives CASSQARQRGEKLFF. The V call is TRBV4-3, the J call TRBJ1-4; perhaps TRBD1 as D (5 bases). Trimming left V 1 base short and J 7 bases short, with 13 bases between. Germline CDR1 reads LGHNA; CDR2 reads YSLEER. The CDR3 runs to 15 residues.

With respect to this clone: At one of its ends the junction is not consistent with the germline gene, which may arise from a read error. CDR3 DNA sequence: TGCGCCGGAGGGGGTAACACTGAAGCTTTCTTT. Translation: CAGGGNTEAFF. The chain uses TRBV28 and TRBJ1-1; D perhaps matches TRBD1 (6 bases). Germline CDR1 is MDHEN and CDR2 is SYDVKM. This CDR3 has 11 residues. Combining the CDR3 with reference TRBV28 and TRBJ1-1 gives the whole variable domain DVKVTQSSRYLVKRTGEKVFLECVQDMDHENMFWYRQDPGLGLRLIYFSYDVKMKEKGDIPEGYSVSREKKERFSLILESASTNQTSMYLCAGGGNTEAFFGQGTRLTVV.

This chain joins TRBV30 and TRBJ2-7; either TRBD1 or TRBD2 may fit D (6 bases each). The CDR3 totals 15 residues. V dropped 0 bases and J dropped 2 bases, with 14 bases sitting between them. Per the germline V gene, CDR1 is GTSNPN and CDR2 is SVGIG (reference sequence). CDR3 sequence: CAWSVGGWGPYEQYF. The CDR3 DNA reads as TGTGCCTGGAGTGTGGGGGGCTGGGGCCCCTACGAGCAGTACTTC.

This clone was picked up one time. The rearrangement links TRBV4-3 to TRBJ2-3; 10 nucleotides agree with TRBD1. The CDR3 loop spans 15 amino acids. Germline V gene lookup returns CDR1 LGHNA and CDR2 YSLEER. Trimming cost V 0 bases and J 5 bases; bases outside gene matches: 2. The CDR3 sequence is CASSQDRTGGDTQYF. CDR3 DNA sequence: TGCGCCAGCAGCCAAGACAGGACAGGGGGAGATACGCAGTATTTT.

This clone was detected only once. V usage is TRBV7-9 and J usage is TRBJ2-5; D is perhaps TRBD1 or TRBD2 (5 bases each). The CDR3 sequence is 14 residues long. The germline gives CDR1 SEHNR, CDR2 FQNEAQ (reference sequence). V lost 4 bases, J lost 5 bases, and 14 bases lay in between. CDR3 region: CASSSRGSGETQYF. The DNA for the CDR3 is TGTGCCAGCAGCTCGAGGGGCTCTGGGGAGACCCAGTACTTC.

The chain carries TRBV7-2 and TRBJ2-6; possibly TRBD1 for D (5 bases). CDR1 is SGHTA and CDR2 is FQGNSA in the germline V gene. V was trimmed by 5 bases and J by 0 bases, leaving 17 bases between them. The CDR3 has 18 amino acids. The CDR3 sequence: CASSKAPRDSSGANVLTF. The CDR3 nucleotides read TGTGCCAGCAGCAAAGCCCCCAGGGATTCCTCTGGGGCCAACGTCCTGACTTTC.

The chain carries TRBV7-8 and TRBJ1-1; TRBD1 might be the D (5 bases). The CDR3 has 14 residues. The V and J ends lost 5 bases and 4 bases respectively, with 14 bases between them. Looked up from germline, CDR1 is SGHVS and CDR2 is FQNEAQ. The CDR3 coding sequence is TGTGCCAGCAGCGCAAGCACACAGGCCACTGAAGCTTTCTTT. Protein product: CASSASTQATEAFF.

This clone has only a few counts. V is TRBV27 and J is TRBJ1-5; D unclear. The germline V gene has CDR1 MNHEY and CDR2 SMNVEV (reference sequence). This CDR3 is built from 12 residues. Between the trimmed V and J ends, which lost 4 bases and 7 bases, there was a span of 8 bases. The CDR3 region has the DNA TGTGCCAGCAGTTCCCAAGGGCAGCCCCAGCATTTT. Translating it yields CASSSQGQPQHF.

This clone appeared once. The chain joins TRBV6-6 to TRBJ1-2; D not resolved. The V gene lost 1 base and the J gene lost 4 bases, with 16 bases spanning the gap. The CDR3 covers 16 residues. The V gene's germline CDR1 is MNHNY and CDR2 SVGAGI (reference sequence). The CDR3 reads CASSYWAAREGYGYTF. The CDR3 DNA follows: TGTGCCAGCAGTTACTGGGCAGCCCGGGAGGGCTATGGCTACACCTTC.

The V gene is TRBV6-5, the J gene TRBJ2-7; TRBD2 matches at 10 bases. The V gene's germline CDR1 is MNHEY and CDR2 SVGAGI. This CDR3 is built from 14 residues. V lost 6 bases and J lost 3; bases outside the gene matches: 5. The CDR3 region is CASRLAGGNYEQYF. CDR3 in DNA: TGTGCCAGCAGGTTAGCGGGGGGTAACTACGAGCAGTACTTC.